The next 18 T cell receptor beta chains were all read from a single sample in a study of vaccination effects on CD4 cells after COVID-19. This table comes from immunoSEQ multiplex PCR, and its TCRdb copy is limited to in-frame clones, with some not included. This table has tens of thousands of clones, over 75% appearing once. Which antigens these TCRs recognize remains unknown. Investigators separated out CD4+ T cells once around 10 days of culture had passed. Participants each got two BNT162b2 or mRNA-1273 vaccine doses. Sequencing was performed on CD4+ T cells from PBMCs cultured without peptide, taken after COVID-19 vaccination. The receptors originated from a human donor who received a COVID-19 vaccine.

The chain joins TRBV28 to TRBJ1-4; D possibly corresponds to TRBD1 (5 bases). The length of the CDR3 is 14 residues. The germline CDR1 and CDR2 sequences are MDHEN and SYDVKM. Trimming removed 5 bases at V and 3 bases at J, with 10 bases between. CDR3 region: CASSVGGSNEKLFF. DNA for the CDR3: TGTGCCAGCAGTGTGGGGGGATCTAATGAAAAACTGTTTTTT.

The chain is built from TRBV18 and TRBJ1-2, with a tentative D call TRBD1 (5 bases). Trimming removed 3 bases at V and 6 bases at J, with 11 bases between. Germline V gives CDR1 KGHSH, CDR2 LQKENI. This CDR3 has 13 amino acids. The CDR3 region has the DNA TGTGCCAGCTCACCCGACGACAGTCATGGCTACACCTTC. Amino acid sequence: CASSPDDSHGYTF.

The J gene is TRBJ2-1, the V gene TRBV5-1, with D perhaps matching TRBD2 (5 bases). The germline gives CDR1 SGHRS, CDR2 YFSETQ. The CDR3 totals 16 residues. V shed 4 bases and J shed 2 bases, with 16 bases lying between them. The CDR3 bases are TGCGCCAGCAGCCCGCCTCCCGCGGGTACCTACAATGAGCAGTTCTTC. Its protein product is CASSPPPAGTYNEQFF. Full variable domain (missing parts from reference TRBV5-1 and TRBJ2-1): KAGVTQTPRYLIKTRGQQVTLSCSPISGHRSVSWYQQTPGQGLQFLFEYFSETQRNKGNFPGRFSGRQFSNSRSEMNVSTLELGDSALYLCASSPPPAGTYNEQFFGPGTRLTVL.

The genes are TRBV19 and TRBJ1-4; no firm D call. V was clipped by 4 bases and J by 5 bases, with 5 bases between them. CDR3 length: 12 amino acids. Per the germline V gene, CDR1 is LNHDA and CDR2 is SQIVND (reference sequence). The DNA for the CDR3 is TGTGCCAGTAGTAGAGGGAATGAAAAACTGTTTTTT. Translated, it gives CASSRGNEKLFF.

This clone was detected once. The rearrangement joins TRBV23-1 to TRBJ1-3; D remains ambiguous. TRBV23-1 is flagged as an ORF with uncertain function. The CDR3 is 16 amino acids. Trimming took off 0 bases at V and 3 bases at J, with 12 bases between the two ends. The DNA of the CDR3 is TGCGCCAGCAGTCAATCCCGAGCGGTTTATGGAAACACCATATATTTT. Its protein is CASSQSRAVYGNTIYF.

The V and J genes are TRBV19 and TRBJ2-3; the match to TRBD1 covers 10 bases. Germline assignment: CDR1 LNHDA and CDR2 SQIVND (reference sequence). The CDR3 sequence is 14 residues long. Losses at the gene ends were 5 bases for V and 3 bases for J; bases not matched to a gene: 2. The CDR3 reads CASSDRGQTDTQYF. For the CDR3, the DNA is TGTGCCAGTAGTGACAGGGGGCAAACAGATACGCAGTATTTT. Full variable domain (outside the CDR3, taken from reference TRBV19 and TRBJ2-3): DGGITQSPKYLFRKEGQNVTLSCEQNLNHDAMYWYRQDPGQGLRLIYYSQIVNDFQKGDIAEGYSVSREKKESFPLTVTSAQKNPTAFYLCASSDRGQTDTQYFGPGTRLTVL.

The CDR3 is CASSLRTSGGTTGELFF. CDR3 nucleotides: TGCGCCAGCAGCTTACGGACTAGCGGGGGGACCACCGGGGAGCTGTTTTTT. This chain joins TRBV5-1 and TRBJ2-2, with TRBD2 matching over 14 bases. Germline V gene data show CDR1 as SGHRS and CDR2 as YFSETQ. The CDR3 loop spans 17 amino acids. V lost 2 bases to trimming and J lost 4 bases; unmatched junction nucleotides: 4.

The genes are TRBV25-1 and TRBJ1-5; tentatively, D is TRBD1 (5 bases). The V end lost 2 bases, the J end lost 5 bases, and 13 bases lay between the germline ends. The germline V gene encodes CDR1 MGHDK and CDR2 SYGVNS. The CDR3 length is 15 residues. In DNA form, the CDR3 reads TGTGCCAGCAGTGAAATCGGTACGGGGGATCAGCCCCAGCATTTT. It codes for CASSEIGTGDQPQHF. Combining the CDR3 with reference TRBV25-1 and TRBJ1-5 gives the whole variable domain EADIYQTPRYLVIGTGKKITLECSQTMGHDKMYWYQQDPGMELHLIHYSYGVNSTEKGDLSSESTVSRIRTEHFPLTLESARPSHTSQYLCASSEIGTGDQPQHFGDGTRLSIL.

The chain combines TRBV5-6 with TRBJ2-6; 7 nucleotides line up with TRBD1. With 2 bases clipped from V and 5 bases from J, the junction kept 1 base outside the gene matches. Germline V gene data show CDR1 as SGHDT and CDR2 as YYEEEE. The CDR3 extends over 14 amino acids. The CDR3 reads CASSLGGWANVLTF. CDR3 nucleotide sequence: TGTGCCAGCAGCTTAGGGGGCTGGGCCAACGTCCTGACTTTC. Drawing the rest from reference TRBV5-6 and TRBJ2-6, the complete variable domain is DAGVTQSPTHLIKTRGQQVTLRCSPKSGHDTVSWYQQALGQGPQFIFQYYEEEERQRGNFPDRFSGHQFPNYSSELNVNALLLGDSALYLCASSLGGWANVLTFGAGSRLTVL.

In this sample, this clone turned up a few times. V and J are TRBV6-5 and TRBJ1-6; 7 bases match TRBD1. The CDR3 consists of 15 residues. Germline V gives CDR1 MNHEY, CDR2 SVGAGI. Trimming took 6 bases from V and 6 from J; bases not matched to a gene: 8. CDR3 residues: CASRSTGSGNSPLHF. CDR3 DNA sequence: TGTGCCAGCAGATCGACAGGGTCTGGTAATTCACCCCTCCACTTT.

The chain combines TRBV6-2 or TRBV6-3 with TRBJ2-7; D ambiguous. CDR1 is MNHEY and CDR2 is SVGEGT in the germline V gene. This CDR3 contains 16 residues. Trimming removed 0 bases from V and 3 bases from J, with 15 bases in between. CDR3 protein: CASSYSKGQIIYEQYV. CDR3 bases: TGTGCCAGCAGTTACTCGAAAGGGCAGATAATCTACGAGCAGTACGTC.

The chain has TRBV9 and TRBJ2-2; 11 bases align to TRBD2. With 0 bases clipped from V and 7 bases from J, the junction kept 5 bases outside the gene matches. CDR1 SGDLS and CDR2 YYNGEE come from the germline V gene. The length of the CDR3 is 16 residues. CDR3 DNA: TGTGCCAGCAGCGTAGTCCCCCTAGCGGGGGGCGGGGAGCTGTTTTTT. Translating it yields CASSVVPLAGGGELFF.

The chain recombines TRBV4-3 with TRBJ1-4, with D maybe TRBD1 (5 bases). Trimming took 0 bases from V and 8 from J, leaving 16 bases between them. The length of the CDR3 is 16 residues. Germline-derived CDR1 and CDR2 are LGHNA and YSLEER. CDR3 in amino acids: CASSQDLWGLWEKLFF. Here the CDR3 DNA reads TGCGCCAGCAGCCAAGATCTCTGGGGACTGTGGGAAAAACTGTTTTTT.

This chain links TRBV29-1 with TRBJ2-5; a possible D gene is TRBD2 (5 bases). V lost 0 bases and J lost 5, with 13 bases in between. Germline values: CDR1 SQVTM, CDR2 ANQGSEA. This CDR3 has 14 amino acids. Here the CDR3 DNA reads TGCAGCGTTGAAGATAGGAGGACGACGGAGACCCAGTACTTC. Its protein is CSVEDRRTTETQYF. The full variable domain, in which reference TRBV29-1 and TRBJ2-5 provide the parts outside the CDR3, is SAVISQKPSRDICQRGTSLTIQCQVDSQVTMMFWYRQQPGQSLTLIATANQGSEATYESGFVIDKFPISRPNLTFSTLTVSNMSPEDSSIYLCSVEDRRTTETQYFGPGTRLLVL.

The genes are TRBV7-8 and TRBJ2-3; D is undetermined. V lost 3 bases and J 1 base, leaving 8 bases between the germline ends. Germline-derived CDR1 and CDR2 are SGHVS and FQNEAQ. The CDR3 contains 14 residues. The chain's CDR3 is CASSFVFRTDTQYF. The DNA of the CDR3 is TGTGCCAGCAGCTTTGTCTTCCGCACAGATACGCAGTATTTT. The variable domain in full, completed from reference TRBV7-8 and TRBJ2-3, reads GAGVSQSPRYKVAKRGQDVALRCDPISGHVSLFWYQQALGQGPEFLTYFQNEAQLDKSGLPSDRFFAERPEGSVSTLKIQRTQQEDSAVYLCASSFVFRTDTQYFGPGTRLTVL.

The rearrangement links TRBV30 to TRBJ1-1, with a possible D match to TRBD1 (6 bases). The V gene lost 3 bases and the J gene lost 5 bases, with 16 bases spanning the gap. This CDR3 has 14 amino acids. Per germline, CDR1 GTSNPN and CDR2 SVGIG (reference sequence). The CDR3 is CAWRFPHRETEAFF. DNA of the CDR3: TGTGCCTGGAGATTTCCCCACAGGGAAACTGAAGCTTTCTTT.

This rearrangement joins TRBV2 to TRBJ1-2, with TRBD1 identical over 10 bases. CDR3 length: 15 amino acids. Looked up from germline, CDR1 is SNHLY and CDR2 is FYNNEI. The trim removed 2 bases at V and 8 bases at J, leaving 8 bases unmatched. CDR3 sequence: CASSESGDRGQGYTF. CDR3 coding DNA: TGTGCCAGCAGTGAAAGCGGAGACAGGGGGCAAGGCTACACCTTC.

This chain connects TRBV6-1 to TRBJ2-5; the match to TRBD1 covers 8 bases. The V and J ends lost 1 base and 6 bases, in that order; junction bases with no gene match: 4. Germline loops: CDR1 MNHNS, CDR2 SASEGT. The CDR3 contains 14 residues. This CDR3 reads CASSEVGQGQTQYF. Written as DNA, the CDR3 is TGTGCCAGCAGTGAAGTAGGACAGGGACAGACCCAGTACTTC.